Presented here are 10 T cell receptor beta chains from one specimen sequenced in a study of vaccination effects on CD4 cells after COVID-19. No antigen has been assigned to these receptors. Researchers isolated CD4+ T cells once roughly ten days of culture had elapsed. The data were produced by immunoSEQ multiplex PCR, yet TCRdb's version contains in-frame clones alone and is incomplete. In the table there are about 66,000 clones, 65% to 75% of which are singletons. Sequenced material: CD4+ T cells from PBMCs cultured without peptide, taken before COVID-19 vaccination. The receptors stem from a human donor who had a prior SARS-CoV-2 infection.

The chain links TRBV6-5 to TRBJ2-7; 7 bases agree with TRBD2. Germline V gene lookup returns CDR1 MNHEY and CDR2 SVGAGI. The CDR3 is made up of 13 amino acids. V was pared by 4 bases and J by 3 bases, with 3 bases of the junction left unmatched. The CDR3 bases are TGTGCCAGCAGTTGGGGGGGTGACTACGAGCAGTACTTC. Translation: CASSWGGDYEQYF.

The CDR3 spells CASSFITRDHYGYTF. DNA for the CDR3: TGTGCCAGCAGTTTCATTACCCGGGACCACTATGGCTACACCTTC. The chain couples TRBV28 to TRBJ1-2, with D possibly matching TRBD1 (5 bases). V was cut by 3 bases and J by 3 bases, with 14 bases left in between. The CDR3 covers 15 residues. The germline V gene has CDR1 MDHEN and CDR2 SYDVKM.

CDR3 in DNA: TGTGCCACCAGCAGAGAGCCGGGGTATGGCTACACCTTC. Protein sequence: CATSREPGYGYTF. The chain carries TRBV15 and TRBJ1-2; no reliable D call. Trimming removed 0 bases from V and 5 bases from J, with 7 bases in between. Germline V gene data show CDR1 as LNHNV and CDR2 as YYDKDF (reference sequence). The CDR3 has 13 residues.

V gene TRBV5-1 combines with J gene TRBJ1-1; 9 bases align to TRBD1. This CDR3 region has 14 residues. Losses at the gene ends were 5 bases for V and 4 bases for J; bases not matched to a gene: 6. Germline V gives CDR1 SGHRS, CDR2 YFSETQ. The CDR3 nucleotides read TGCGCCAGCAGAACGACAGGGGGGGGCACTGAAGCTTTCTTT. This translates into CASRTTGGGTEAFF.

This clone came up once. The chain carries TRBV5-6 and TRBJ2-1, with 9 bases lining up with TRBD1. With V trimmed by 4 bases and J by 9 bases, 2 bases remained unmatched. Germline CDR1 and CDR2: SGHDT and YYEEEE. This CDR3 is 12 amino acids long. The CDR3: CASSRQGGEQFF. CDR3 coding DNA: TGTGCCAGCAGCCGACAGGGGGGTGAGCAGTTCTTC. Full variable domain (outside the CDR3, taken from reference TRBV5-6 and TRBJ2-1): DAGVTQSPTHLIKTRGQQVTLRCSPKSGHDTVSWYQQALGQGPQFIFQYYEEEERQRGNFPDRFSGHQFPNYSSELNVNALLLGDSALYLCASSRQGGEQFFGPGTRLTVL.

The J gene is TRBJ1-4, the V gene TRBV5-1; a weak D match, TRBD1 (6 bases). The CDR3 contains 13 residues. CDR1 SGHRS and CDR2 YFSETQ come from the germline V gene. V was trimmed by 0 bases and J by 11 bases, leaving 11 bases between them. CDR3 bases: TGCGCCAGCAGCTTGGAGTCAGGGGCCAAACTGTTTTTT. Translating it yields CASSLESGAKLFF.

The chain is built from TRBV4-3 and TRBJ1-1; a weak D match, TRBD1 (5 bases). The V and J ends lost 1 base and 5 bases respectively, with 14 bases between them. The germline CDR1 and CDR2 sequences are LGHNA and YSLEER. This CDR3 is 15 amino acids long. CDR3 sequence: CASSQVSGSGTEAFF. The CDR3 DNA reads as TGCGCCAGCAGCCAAGTATCAGGGTCGGGGACTGAAGCTTTCTTT.

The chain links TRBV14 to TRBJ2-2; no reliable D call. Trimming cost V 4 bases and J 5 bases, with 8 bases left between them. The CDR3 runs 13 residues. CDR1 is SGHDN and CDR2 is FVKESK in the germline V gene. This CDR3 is CASSPQITGELFF. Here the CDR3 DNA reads TGTGCCAGCAGCCCCCAGATAACCGGGGAGCTGTTTTTT.

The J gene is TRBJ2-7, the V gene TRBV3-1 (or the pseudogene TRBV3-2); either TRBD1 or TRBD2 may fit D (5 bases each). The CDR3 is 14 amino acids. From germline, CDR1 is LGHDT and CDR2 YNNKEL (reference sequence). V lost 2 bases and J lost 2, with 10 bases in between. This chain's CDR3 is CASSQNGATYEQYF. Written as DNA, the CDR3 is TGTGCCAGCAGCCAAAACGGGGCTACCTACGAGCAGTACTTC.

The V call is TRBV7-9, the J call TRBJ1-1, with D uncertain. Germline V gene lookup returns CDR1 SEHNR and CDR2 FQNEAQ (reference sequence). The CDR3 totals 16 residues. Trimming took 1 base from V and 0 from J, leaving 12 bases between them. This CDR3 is CASSLGLWAVNTEAFF. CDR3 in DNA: TGTGCCAGCAGCTTAGGACTTTGGGCGGTGAACACTGAAGCTTTCTTT.